A single sample gave rise to the 25 T cell receptor beta chains below, sequenced in a study of neoadjuvant nivolumab and ipilimumab in lung cancer. The protocol was immunoSEQ multiplex PCR, while the TCRdb copy is restricted to in-frame clones and leaves out a portion. This sample has 26,000 or so clones, with around 80% found just once. Sequenced here: peripheral blood, sampled before neoadjuvant nivolumab, alone or with ipilimumab. All receptors derive from an adult with non-small cell lung cancer.

V usage is TRBV5-1 and J usage is TRBJ2-3; the D gene is possibly TRBD2 (5 bases). In germline, CDR1 is SGHRS, CDR2 YFSETQ. The CDR3 consists of 14 residues. V was pared by 1 base and J by 4 bases, with 10 bases between. The CDR3 sequence: CASSLQEASDTQYF. CDR3 coding DNA: TGCGCCAGCAGCTTGCAGGAGGCCTCAGATACGCAGTATTTT. The full variable domain, in which reference TRBV5-1 and TRBJ2-3 provide the parts outside the CDR3, is KAGVTQTPRYLIKTRGQQVTLSCSPISGHRSVSWYQQTPGQGLQFLFEYFSETQRNKGNFPGRFSGRQFSNSRSEMNVSTLELGDSALYLCASSLQEASDTQYFGPGTRLTVL.

V gene TRBV14 combines with J gene TRBJ2-1; 12 positions match TRBD2. The CDR3 loop spans 16 amino acids. V shed 5 bases, J shed 8 bases, and the junction held 10 bases outside the gene matches. Germline V CDR1 and CDR2: SGHDN, FVKESK. Here the CDR3 DNA reads TGTGCCAGCAGCGCCATACTAGCGGGGGGCCGGGATGAGCAGTTCTTC. Its translation: CASSAILAGGRDEQFF.

The chain couples TRBV19 to TRBJ1-1, with unresolved D. The germline V and J ends were trimmed by 5 bases and 2 bases, with 9 bases remaining between them. Germline CDR1 is LNHDA and CDR2 is SQIVND (reference sequence). CDR3 length: 13 amino acids. The CDR3 DNA is TGTGCCAGTAGTTCGGTGAGAAACACTGAAGCTTTCTTT. This sequence encodes CASSSVRNTEAFF.

This clone has just a few counts. The gene calls are TRBV6-4 and TRBJ1-2; a weak D match, TRBD1 (6 bases). Germline CDR1 is MRHNA and CDR2 is SNTAGT. The CDR3 has 14 amino acids. Trimming shortened V by 2 bases and J by 4 bases, and 11 bases separated the two germline ends. CDR3 residues: CASSDTTGSYGYTF. The CDR3 bases are TGTGCCAGCAGTGACACGACAGGTTCCTATGGCTACACCTTC.

Comment on this clone: Mismatch with germline at one junction end may stem from a read error. The chain has TRBV7-2 and TRBJ2-1; 13 bases line up with TRBD2. The germline CDR1 and CDR2 sequences are SGHTA and FQGNSA. The CDR3 extends over 16 amino acids. Written as DNA, the CDR3 is TGTGCCAGCAGCATAGCACTAGCGGGGGGGTACAATGAGCAGTTCTTC. Translating gives CASSIALAGGYNEQFF.

The J gene is TRBJ2-7, the V gene TRBV7-9, with unresolved D. The V gene's germline CDR1 is SEHNR and CDR2 FQNEAQ (reference sequence). This CDR3 comprises 12 residues. The ends were cut back, 6 bases at V and 2 bases at J, with 8 bases in the middle. CDR3 coding DNA: TGTGCCAGCAGTTCCCCCCCCTACGAGCAGTACTTC. Its translation: CASSSPPYEQYF.

The chain links TRBV5-1 to TRBJ2-7, with 9 bases that match TRBD1. The germline V gene encodes CDR1 SGHRS and CDR2 YFSETQ. CDR3 size: 14 residues. The V gene end was trimmed by 4 bases and the J gene end by 5 bases; junction bases not matched to a gene: 7. The DNA of the CDR3 is TGCGCCAGCAGCCGCAAACAGGGGGCGGACGAGCAGTACTTC. This translates into CASSRKQGADEQYF.

The gene calls are TRBV4-1 and TRBJ2-5, with no clear D. CDR3 size: 16 residues. The ends were cut back, 3 bases at V and 3 bases at J, with 17 bases in the middle. CDR1 and CDR2 from the germline V gene are MGHRA and YSYEKL. CDR3 in amino acids: CASSHPPYSTEETQYF. CDR3 DNA sequence: TGCGCCAGCAGCCATCCCCCCTACAGTACGGAAGAGACCCAGTACTTC.

CDR3 region: CASSLDGRGFQPQHF. The CDR3 DNA sequence: TGTGCCAGCAGCTTAGACGGCAGGGGCTTTCAGCCCCAGCATTTT. This sequence joins TRBV7-8 and TRBJ1-5, with D tentatively TRBD1 (6 bases). Germline V CDR1 and CDR2: SGHVS, FQNEAQ. The length of the CDR3 is 15 residues. V dropped 1 base and J dropped 6 bases, with 13 bases sitting between them.

This rearrangement joins TRBV5-4 to TRBJ2-1; TRBD2 aligns across 10 bases. The CDR3 runs to 15 residues. CDR1 and CDR2 from the germline V gene are SGHNT and YYREEE (reference sequence). V shed 2 bases, J shed 4 bases, and the junction held 3 bases outside the gene matches. The chain's CDR3 is CASSFPSGGYNEQFF. The CDR3 DNA reads TGTGCCAGCAGCTTTCCTAGCGGGGGATACAATGAGCAGTTCTTC.

This sequence joins TRBV6-6 and TRBJ1-6; unclear D gene. The CDR3 loop spans 13 amino acids. V shed 6 bases and J shed 8 bases, with 11 bases lying between them. Looked up from germline, CDR1 is MNHNY and CDR2 is SVGAGI (reference sequence). This CDR3 reads CASRDTRHSPLHF. The CDR3 DNA is TGTGCCAGCAGAGACACGAGGCATTCACCCCTCCACTTT.

With regard to this clone: The identical CDR3 is also encoded by other nucleotide sequences in the sample. The CDR3 spells CSVRRQGAGELFF. CDR3 DNA sequence: TGCAGCGTACGGAGACAGGGCGCCGGGGAGCTGTTTTTT. The chain links TRBV29-1 to TRBJ2-2, with TRBD1 identical over 7 bases. The CDR3 is made up of 13 amino acids. Germline assignment: CDR1 SQVTM and CDR2 ANQGSEA. Germline trimming cut 6 bases from V and 6 bases from J; bases unmatched to any gene: 7.

This clone has just one count. The CDR3 is CASSLRPAGNTGELFF. The CDR3 DNA follows: TGTGCCAGCAGCTTACGGCCAGCGGGGAACACCGGGGAGCTGTTTTTT. The genes are TRBV7-2 and TRBJ2-2; a possible D gene is TRBD2 (6 bases). This CDR3 contains 16 residues. Per germline, CDR1 SGHTA and CDR2 FQGNSA. The V and J ends lost 2 bases and 1 base respectively, with 11 bases between them.

In its sample, this clone was seen a few times. The rearrangement joins TRBV6-1 to TRBJ1-5; possible D gene TRBD1, 5 bases. The V gene lost 5 bases and the J gene lost 1 base, with 12 bases spanning the gap. Germline lookup yields CDR1 MNHNS and CDR2 SASEGT. The CDR3 is made up of 15 amino acids. CDR3 protein: CASSLQGTSNQPQHF. The CDR3 DNA reads as TGTGCCAGCAGTCTGCAGGGTACCAGCAATCAGCCCCAGCATTTT.

The V gene is TRBV5-4, the J gene TRBJ1-2; TRBD1 might be the D (5 bases). The CDR3 consists of 15 residues. Germline CDR1 SGHNT, CDR2 YYREEE (reference sequence). Trimming took 4 bases from V and 4 from J, leaving 17 bases between them. This chain's CDR3 is CASSHLSGDRYGYTF. CDR3 bases: TGTGCCAGCAGCCATTTATCGGGGGATCGCTATGGCTACACCTTC.

The chain is built from TRBV6-1 and TRBJ1-2; 7 bases agree with TRBD1. V lost 5 bases, J lost 2 bases, and 2 bases stayed unmatched. The CDR3 has 13 amino acids. Per the germline V gene, CDR1 is MNHNS and CDR2 is SASEGT. The CDR3 spells CASSRDRNYGYTF. CDR3 in DNA: TGTGCCAGCAGTCGGGACAGAAACTATGGCTACACCTTC.

This chain joins TRBV19 and TRBJ1-1, with D unclear. The CDR3 totals 12 residues. CDR1 is LNHDA and CDR2 is SQIVND in the germline V gene (reference sequence). Trimming pared 3 bases from V and 1 base from J, leaving 3 bases between. The CDR3: CASSIQNTEAFF. The DNA of the CDR3 is TGTGCCAGTAGTATTCAGAACACTGAAGCTTTCTTT.

The CDR3 reads CASSSLAGGPETQYF. DNA for the CDR3: TGTGCCAGCAGTTCCTTGGCGGGGGGGCCGGAGACCCAGTACTTC. The V and J genes are TRBV2 and TRBJ2-5; 9 bases agree with TRBD2. The CDR3 contains 15 residues. The junction had 9 bases not matched to a gene; V was cut back by 5 bases and J by 5 bases. Per the germline V gene, CDR1 is SNHLY and CDR2 is FYNNEI.

This clone was counted only a few times. The chain has TRBV27 and TRBJ1-6; TRBD1 might be the D (5 bases). Deletions cut 3 bases from V and 9 bases from J, with 12 bases between. CDR1 and CDR2 from the germline V gene are MNHEY and SMNVEV (reference sequence). This CDR3 has 14 residues. CDR3 DNA sequence: TGTGCCAGCAGTTTCAGGGTTCTGGCTTCACCCCTCCACTTT. Its translation is CASSFRVLASPLHF.

J is TRBJ2-3 and V is TRBV6-1; TRBD2 matches at 12 bases. Germline assignment: CDR1 MNHNS and CDR2 SASEGT. This CDR3 has 16 amino acids. The V gene end was trimmed by 0 bases and the J gene end by 3 bases; junction bases not matched to a gene: 1. The CDR3 nucleotides are TGTGCCAGCAGTGAAGCACTAGCGGGGGGTACAGATACGCAGTATTTT. Translation gives CASSEALAGGTDTQYF.

V usage is TRBV4-2 and J usage is TRBJ1-6; D remains unclear. This CDR3 is built from 17 residues. V lost 0 bases and J 0 bases, leaving 9 bases between the germline ends. Germline-derived CDR1 and CDR2 are LGHNA and YNFKEQ. CDR3 sequence: CASSQEARSSYNSPLHF. In nucleotides, the CDR3 is TGTGCCAGCAGCCAAGAGGCCAGGAGCTCCTATAATTCACCCCTCCACTTT.

The chain links TRBV11-1 to TRBJ2-3, with TRBD2 as a possible D gene (6 bases). This CDR3 region has 13 residues. Trimming stripped 5 bases from V and 9 bases from J, with 15 bases between. Germline V CDR1 and CDR2: SGHAT, FQDESV (reference sequence). The CDR3 is CASSPGLAETQYF. The CDR3, as DNA: TGTGCCAGCAGCCCGGGACTTGCCGAGACGCAGTATTTT.

This clone was recorded only once. J is TRBJ2-7 and V is TRBV4-3, with TRBD1 as a possible D gene (6 bases). Germline CDR1 LGHNA, CDR2 YSLEER. V shed 1 base and J shed 6 bases, with 19 bases lying between them. CDR3 length equals 16 residues. CDR3 in amino acids: CASSQGAGTTIGEQYF. DNA of the CDR3: TGCGCCAGCAGCCAAGGGGCAGGGACAACAATTGGCGAGCAGTACTTC.

This clone showed up just once. V is TRBV7-8 and J is TRBJ1-2; 8 positions agree with TRBD1. Unmatched junction bases numbered 4, after V lost 1 base and J lost 3 bases. The CDR3 has 15 amino acids. Germline V lookup: CDR1 SGHVS, CDR2 FQNEAQ. DNA of the CDR3: TGTGCCAGCAGCTTAGTGGCAGGGGGCGACTATGGCTACACCTTC. Translated: CASSLVAGGDYGYTF.

This clone has a handful of counts. V and J are TRBV5-1 and TRBJ2-7, with D unresolved. CDR1 SGHRS and CDR2 YFSETQ come from the germline V gene. The CDR3 consists of 12 residues. V lost 0 bases and J lost 5, with 6 bases in between. Here the CDR3 reads CASSLEGNEQYF. For the CDR3, the DNA is TGCGCCAGCAGCTTGGAAGGTAACGAGCAGTACTTC.